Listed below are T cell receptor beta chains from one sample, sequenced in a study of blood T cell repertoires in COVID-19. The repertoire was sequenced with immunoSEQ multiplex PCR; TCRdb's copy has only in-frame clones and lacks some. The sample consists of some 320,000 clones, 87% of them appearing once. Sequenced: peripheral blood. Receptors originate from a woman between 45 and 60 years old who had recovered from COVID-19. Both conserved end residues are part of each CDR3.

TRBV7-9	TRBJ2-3	CASSLASVDTQYF
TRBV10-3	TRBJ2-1	CAARPIDSQYNEQFF
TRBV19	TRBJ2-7	CASSMKGGFLREQYF
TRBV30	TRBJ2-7	CAWSTVNYEQYF
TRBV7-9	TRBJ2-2	CASSLGPGESTGELFF
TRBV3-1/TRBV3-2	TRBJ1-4	CASSYRENEKLFF
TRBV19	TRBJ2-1	CASSPRRDSGNEQFF
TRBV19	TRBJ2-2	CASKAGGGTGELFF
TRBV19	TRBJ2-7	CASSRDRGYEQYF
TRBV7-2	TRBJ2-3	CASSLAGQGWADTQYF
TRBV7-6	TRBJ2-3	CASSQRLAPQYF
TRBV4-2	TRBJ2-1	CASSPVAGGLNEQFF
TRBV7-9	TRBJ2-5	CASSLAQGIETQYF
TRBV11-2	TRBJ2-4	CASSHWTRENIQYF
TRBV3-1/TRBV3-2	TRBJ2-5	CASSQGLAGTQETQYF
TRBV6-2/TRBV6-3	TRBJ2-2	CASSLNRAGELFF
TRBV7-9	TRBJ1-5	CASSNGAYSFKNQPQHF
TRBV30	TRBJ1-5	CAWSKGKYSNQPQHF
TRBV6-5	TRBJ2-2	CASRAGEENTGELFF
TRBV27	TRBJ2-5	CASSDRSTGETQYF
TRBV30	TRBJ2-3	CAWSVDHWDRGNTDTQYF
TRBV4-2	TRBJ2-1	CASSPRSTDSSSYNEQFF
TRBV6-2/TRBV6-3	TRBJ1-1	CASSYGQARGAFF
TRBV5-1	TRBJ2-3	CASSSGLAGRLDTQYF
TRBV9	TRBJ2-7	CASSRAAGGAYEQYF
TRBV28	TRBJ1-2	CASSFYSRTGDGYTF